These 18 T cell receptor beta chains originate from one sample sequenced in a study of cytomegalovirus exposure and HLA in healthy donors. The PCR had 60 Vbeta and 13 Jbeta primers. Data came from immunoSEQ multiplex PCR; TCRdb stores just in-frame clones and leaves some out. The data show some 54,000 clones, about 84% seen once. The sequenced sample consisted of PBMCs. These receptor sequences come from a male donor in good health and CMV-seronegative.

The rearrangement links TRBV11-3 to TRBJ1-1, with 8 nucleotides matching TRBD1. V lost 4 bases and J lost 2; bases outside the gene matches: 6. Germline loops: CDR1 SGHNT, CDR2 YENEEA. CDR3 length equals 15 residues. For the CDR3, the DNA is TGTGCCAGCAGCTCATCGACAGGGGCTAACACTGAAGCTTTCTTT. Translation: CASSSSTGANTEAFF.

This chain links TRBV19 with TRBJ1-6; D perhaps matches TRBD1 (6 bases). The CDR3 runs 14 residues. V was trimmed by 6 bases and J by 8 bases, leaving 14 bases between them. From germline, CDR1 is LNHDA and CDR2 SQIVND (reference sequence). The DNA of the CDR3 is TGTGCCAGTAGGACCGGGACACACCATTCACCCCTCCACTTT. Amino acids: CASRTGTHHSPLHF.

The chain is built from TRBV29-1 and TRBJ2-3; D remains unclear. The CDR3 sequence is 13 residues long. V was trimmed by 5 bases and J by 4 bases, leaving 13 bases between them. CDR1 is SQVTM, CDR2 ANQGSEA, per germline. CDR3 sequence (DNA): TGCAGCGTTTTGCCGGGTATTGCAGATACGCAGTATTTT. Translation: CSVLPGIADTQYF.

V usage is TRBV6-1 and J usage is TRBJ1-5, with a tentative D call TRBD1 (5 bases). This CDR3 is 15 amino acids long. The V and J ends lost 1 base and 6 bases respectively, with 13 bases between them. The germline V gene encodes CDR1 MNHNS and CDR2 SASEGT. CDR3 in amino acids: CASSEVPGMVQPQHF. The CDR3 region has the DNA TGTGCCAGCAGTGAAGTTCCAGGGATGGTTCAGCCCCAGCATTTT.

V usage is TRBV19 and J usage is TRBJ2-5; 9 positions agree with TRBD1. The germline gives CDR1 LNHDA, CDR2 SQIVND (reference sequence). The CDR3 covers 16 residues. V gave up 7 bases and J gave up 2 bases; unmatched junction bases: 11. The CDR3 DNA sequence: TGTGCCAGTAAATCCCCGCAGGACAGGGGTCAAGAGACCCAGTACTTC. It is translated as CASKSPQDRGQETQYF.

This chain joins TRBV11-2 and TRBJ2-3; 10 positions agree with TRBD2. The CDR3 is 15 amino acids. Per the germline V gene, CDR1 is SGHAT and CDR2 is FQNNGV. V gave up 5 bases and J gave up 3 bases; unmatched junction bases: 5. CDR3 sequence reads: CASSQLGLATDTQYF. CDR3 coding DNA: TGTGCCAGCAGCCAACTGGGACTAGCGACAGATACGCAGTATTTT.

V and J are TRBV27 and TRBJ1-2; 7 bases are shared with TRBD1. Germline trimming cut 6 bases from V and 2 bases from J; bases unmatched to any gene: 6. The germline V gene encodes CDR1 MNHEY and CDR2 SMNVEV (reference sequence). This CDR3 contains 14 residues. For the CDR3, the DNA is TGTGCCAGCAGCAGGACAGGACTAAACTATGGCTACACCTTC. It yields the protein CASSRTGLNYGYTF.

The J gene is TRBJ2-7, the V gene TRBV6-5, with 7 bases identical to TRBD1. V gave up 0 bases and J gave up 4 bases; unmatched junction bases: 3. In germline, CDR1 is MNHEY, CDR2 SVGAGI. The CDR3 is made up of 14 amino acids. The CDR3 region is CASSYSRTGYEQYF. CDR3 nucleotides: TGTGCCAGCAGTTACTCGCGGACAGGATACGAGCAGTACTTC.

The chain employs TRBV7-6 and TRBJ1-1; maybe TRBD1 (6 bases). Deletions cut 2 bases from V and 4 bases from J, with 11 bases between. The length of the CDR3 is 14 residues. Per the germline V gene, CDR1 is SGHVS and CDR2 is FNYEAQ. The CDR3: CASSLNRASTEAFF. CDR3 coding DNA: TGTGCCAGCAGCTTAAACAGGGCGAGCACTGAAGCTTTCTTT.

This clone was seen once. This chain connects TRBV6-5 to TRBJ2-2, with 7 bases lining up with TRBD2. This CDR3 contains 14 residues. Unmatched junction bases numbered 4, after V lost 3 bases and J lost 6 bases. The germline V gene encodes CDR1 MNHEY and CDR2 SVGAGI. The CDR3, as DNA: TGTGCCAGCAGTTATCTCACTAGCGCCGGGGAGCTGTTTTTT. Amino acids: CASSYLTSAGELFF.

J is TRBJ2-3 and V is TRBV10-1; 14 bases are shared with TRBD2. The CDR3 length is 17 residues. V was clipped by 6 bases and J by 3 bases; unmatched bases: 8. CDR1 is WNHNN, CDR2 SYGVQD, per germline (reference sequence). CDR3 loop: CASRNRLAGGATDTQYF. CDR3 nucleotides: TGCGCCAGCAGAAACCGACTAGCGGGGGGGGCAACAGATACGCAGTATTTT.

This clone was counted a few times. The rearrangement uses TRBV30 and TRBJ1-2; D call uncertain. V lost 2 bases, J lost 5 bases, and 18 bases lay in between. The germline CDR1 and CDR2 sequences are GTSNPN and SVGIG (reference sequence). This CDR3 comprises 15 residues. CDR3 DNA sequence: TGTGCCTGGAGTAAATTGAGGAGGGCGGAGTATGGCTACACCTTC. It is translated as CAWSKLRRAEYGYTF.

J is TRBJ1-2 and V is TRBV6-5; perhaps TRBD1 as D (5 bases). Germline assignment: CDR1 MNHEY and CDR2 SVGAGI. The ends were cut back, 6 bases at V and 8 bases at J, with 19 bases in the middle. The length of the CDR3 is 14 residues. The CDR3 loop reads CASRGPGLSAGYTF. The CDR3 region has the DNA TGTGCCAGCAGGGGGCCGGGACTGTCTGCCGGCTACACCTTC.

This clone has a handful of counts. The V call is TRBV4-2, the J call TRBJ1-2, with a weak D call TRBD1 (5 bases). This CDR3 has 13 residues. From germline, CDR1 is LGHNA and CDR2 YNFKEQ. Deletions cut 4 bases from V and 8 bases from J, with 14 bases between. The CDR3 protein is CASSLLGLVGYTF. CDR3 in DNA: TGTGCCAGCAGCCTCCTGGGGCTAGTAGGCTACACCTTC.

The V call is TRBV30, the J call TRBJ2-7; TRBD1 matches 7 bases. The CDR3 runs 13 residues. V lost 1 base and J lost 8; bases outside the gene matches: 8. Looked up from germline, CDR1 is GTSNPN and CDR2 is SVGIG (reference sequence). Written as DNA, the CDR3 is TGTGCCTGGAGTGCCCAACAGGGGCTTCAGCAGTACTTC. Protein sequence: CAWSAQQGLQQYF.

V usage is TRBV19 and J usage is TRBJ1-5, with 9 positions matching TRBD1. This CDR3 contains 15 residues. Trimming at V came to 8 bases and at J to 3 bases, leaving 8 bases not matched to a gene. Germline loops: CDR1 LNHDA, CDR2 SQIVND (reference sequence). Here the CDR3 DNA reads TGTGCCAGTCACACAGGGGGCGCTTCCAATCAGCCCCAGCATTTT. As protein: CASHTGGASNQPQHF.

This chain links TRBV11-1 with TRBJ2-1; 12 bases agree with TRBD2. The ends lost 4 bases at V and 5 bases at J; junction bases unmatched: 3. The CDR3 runs 15 residues. Germline V gives CDR1 SGHAT, CDR2 FQDESV (reference sequence). The chain's CDR3 is CASSSGLAGDNEQFF. CDR3 DNA sequence: TGTGCCAGCAGCTCGGGACTAGCGGGCGACAATGAGCAGTTCTTC.

CDR3 region: CASSLARSEQFF. The CDR3 coding sequence is TGTGCCAGCAGCTTAGCGCGTTCTGAGCAGTTCTTC. This chain connects TRBV7-9 to TRBJ2-1; no definite D call. Trimming took off 0 bases at V and 9 bases at J, with 6 bases between the two ends. Germline V lookup: CDR1 SEHNR, CDR2 FQNEAQ (reference sequence). The CDR3 contains 12 residues.